This TCR beta chain was sequenced in a study of T-cell memory formation after mild COVID-19 (dated by TCRdb to the early 2020s). Describing the broader study: TCR sequence clusters from the two donors were found to be largely donor specific. In two donors, T-cell clones that expanded and contracted after mild COVID-19 were followed by sequencing TCRalpha and TCRbeta repertoires longitudinally. Two young, previously healthy adult volunteers, one female and one male, were included in the cohort. Findings and caveats that apply to the study as a whole: Clones that contracted from day 15 to 85 showed balanced CD4/CD8 phenotypes, whereas a second wave of clones that expanded from day 15 to 37 leaned towards CD4+. The study included only a couple of mild cases, and larger cohorts that include severe cases with pre-infection samples were judged to be necessary. Contracting CD4+ clones were located mainly in the CM and EM memory subsets, whereas CD8+ clones were found to be enriched in EMRA. The second-wave clones that peaked on day 37 were not confirmed to be SARS-CoV-2 specific. The detection of some responding clones in pre-infection memory suggests that pre-existing cross-reactive memory T cells joined the SARS-CoV-2 response.

CDR3 length: 14 amino acids, cysteine to phenylalanine. The CDR3 DNA has 42 bases and is translated from base 1. CDR1 and CDR2 were assigned from the germline V gene (reference sequence) as PRHDT and FYEKMQ. Unmatched junction bases come to 12, with V trimmed by 7 bases and J by 7 bases. Remarks on this clonotype: Its antigen target is currently unknown. Base quality data are lacking; no much larger clone is found one base away.

The reads were generated on an Illumina NovaSeq 6000. TCRalpha and TCRbeta cDNA libraries were built by 5'RACE with constant-segment primers, adding sample barcodes and unique molecular identifiers. Trizol reagent was used to extract RNA from every sample. The libraries were amplified in two PCR steps, and the second step added a second sample barcode and Illumina TruSeq adapters. Sequencing of the libraries was done on an Illumina NovaSeq, producing 2 x 150 bp paired-end reads. The original methods were these. Demultiplexing of reads and collapsing into UMI-guided consensus sequences were performed with migec v1.2.7. Using mixcr v2.1.11, the UMI consensuses were aligned to TRA and TRB V and J templates and assembled into clonotypes. Clonotypes were classified as expanded or contracted when called significant by both edgeR and NoisET, with noise models trained on biological replicates. For edgeR calls, the cutoffs were a false discovery rate-adjusted p below 0.01 and a log2 fold-change threshold of 1. As an exploratory analysis of dynamics, max-normalized trajectories of the 1000 most abundant clonotypes were examined with PCA combined with hierarchical clustering. The CD4 or CD8 phenotype of responding clones was assigned using the separately sequenced CD4+ and CD8+ repertoires. TCRdb reanalyzed the raw reads on its own, using fastp at Q25 for trimming and MiXCR for clone calling, and kept in-frame beta chains. Under each unique CDR3 protein, matching rows form one entry showing the most common genes and DNA. TCRdb's processing, not the authors', yielded these V and J calls. The sample records under 150,000 distinct CDR3 sequences, about a fifth of which are singletons. The biggest ten clones account for 41% of the sample.

Ficoll-Paque density gradient centrifugation was used to isolate PBMCs. Sequenced input: PBMCs or a T cell subset sorted from them (not recorded which). Recombination connected TRBV13 to TRBJ2-7, and 8 bases in between align with TRBD1. This clonotype originated in a man in his late teens or twenties who had mild COVID-19 (a few samples of this study predate the infection). The sample titles of this study are shuffled in the database, so cell type and time point are left out; the donor was told from shared clones. The DNA sequence reads TGTGCCAGCACCACGGACAGGGTCCCAGGGGAGCAGTACTTC. This sequence encodes CASTTDRVPGEQYF.